This passage covers 23 T cell receptor beta chains from one sample sequenced in a study of blood T cells in healthy people across ages. PCR was performed a second time for about 7 to 12 cycles using a sample-barcoded 5' primer and a J-beta primer mix. MiXCR, run by TCRdb on the 5' RACE reads, gives a single entry per CDR3 protein. The sample lists about 650,000 distinct CDR3 sequences, less than 40% occurring once. Sequencing was performed on blood. These receptors were collected from an elderly woman in good health.

The sample holds many counts of this clonotype. The V gene is TRBV11-2, the J gene TRBJ2-5; 7 bases line up with TRBD2. Germline V lookup: CDR1 SGHAT, CDR2 FQNNGV. V shed 0 bases and J 5 bases; nucleotides not matched to a gene: 9. CDR3 length equals 16 residues. CDR3 sequence: CASSLDRVGGMETQYF. CDR3 nucleotide sequence: TGTGCCAGCAGCTTAGATCGAGTGGGGGGGATGGAGACCCAGTACTTC. Supplemented by reference TRBV11-2 and TRBJ2-5, the full variable domain reads EAGVAQSPRYKIIEKRQSVAFWCNPISGHATLYWYQQILGQGPKLLIQFQNNGVVDDSQLPKDRFSAERLKGVDSTLKIQPAKLEDSAVYLCASSLDRVGGMETQYFGPGTRLLVL.

This clonotype was observed a handful of times. Possible read error: a much larger clone is one base away. The DNA of the CDR3 is TGTGCCAGCAGCTTGGGTATAGTGGGGTTAGGAGAGACCCAGTACTTC. Translation gives CASSLGIVGLGETQYF. V usage is TRBV5-8 and J usage is TRBJ2-4; D call uncertain. TRBJ2-5 explains the end of the DNA better; the J call may be wrong. In germline, CDR1 is SGHTS, CDR2 YDEGEE. This CDR3 region has 16 residues.

This chain connects TRBV30 to TRBJ1-2, with D possibly being TRBD1 (6 bases). Trimming stripped 1 base from V and 4 bases from J, with 13 bases between. In germline, CDR1 is GTSNPN, CDR2 SVGIG (reference sequence). The CDR3 is 14 amino acids. The CDR3 region is CAWSGGQPGYGYTF. CDR3 DNA: TGTGCCTGGAGTGGGGGACAACCGGGCTATGGCTACACCTTC.

This clonotype was seen ten or more times. The J gene is TRBJ2-3, the V gene TRBV5-1; 9 bases line up with TRBD2. Germline CDR1 is SGHRS and CDR2 is YFSETQ. This CDR3 spans 15 amino acids. The trim removed 0 bases at V and 6 bases at J, leaving 5 bases unmatched. The CDR3 region has the DNA TGCGCCAGCAGCTTGGAGGCGGGGGGGCCGGATACGCAGTATTTT. This translates into CASSLEAGGPDTQYF. Filled out from reference TRBV5-1 and TRBJ2-3, the complete variable domain reads KAGVTQTPRYLIKTRGQQVTLSCSPISGHRSVSWYQQTPGQGLQFLFEYFSETQRNKGNFPGRFSGRQFSNSRSEMNVSTLELGDSALYLCASSLEAGGPDTQYFGPGTRLTVL.

The rearrangement uses TRBV28 and TRBJ1-5; 9 bases are a match to TRBD1. Trimming cost V 6 bases and J 1 base; bases outside gene matches: 4. This CDR3 has 15 residues. The germline V gene encodes CDR1 MDHEN and CDR2 SYDVKM. The CDR3 bases are TGTGCCAGCAGAACACAGGGGGCAAGCAATCAGCCCCAGCATTTT. It specifies CASRTQGASNQPQHF.

The chain joins TRBV6-6 to TRBJ2-7, with 12 bases matching TRBD2. Judging by the DNA end, TRBJ2-5 fits better; the J call may be wrong. Germline V gene data show CDR1 as MNHNY and CDR2 as SVGAGI (reference sequence). The length of the CDR3 is 16 residues. The CDR3 DNA reads as TGTGCCAGCAGGGGGGCGACTAGCGGGAGACCGGAGACCCAGTACTTC. It yields the protein CASRGATSGRPETQYF.

The rearrangement links TRBV6-5 to TRBJ2-1; the D gene is possibly TRBD2 (6 bases). The CDR3 covers 16 residues. Germline CDR1 is MNHEY and CDR2 is SVGAGI. The ends were cut back, 5 bases at V and 6 bases at J, with 20 bases in the middle. The CDR3 sequence: CASSPYPLRGSNEQFF. The CDR3, as DNA: TGTGCCAGCAGTCCCTACCCCTTACGGGGGAGCAATGAGCAGTTCTTC.

This clonotype appeared many times. J is TRBJ2-7 and V is TRBV6-1; D ambiguous. CDR3 length equals 13 residues. Trimming removed 6 bases at V and 4 bases at J, with 13 bases between. Germline V gives CDR1 MNHNS, CDR2 SASEGT. The CDR3 nucleotides read TGTGCCAGCAGAGAGTGGGCAGGATACGAGCAGTACTTC. Translated: CASREWAGYEQYF.

V and J are TRBV9 and TRBJ2-5; tentatively, D is TRBD1 (5 bases). The DNA end is a closer match to TRBJ2-1, so the J assignment may be wrong. The V gene's germline CDR1 is SGDLS and CDR2 YYNGEE. CDR3 size: 12 residues. In DNA form, the CDR3 reads TGTGCCAGCAGCGTAGTGCAGGGAGAGCAGTTCTTC. Translation gives CASSVVQGEQFF.

The chain couples TRBV10-3 to TRBJ2-2, with D perhaps TRBD1 (6 bases). V shed 6 bases and J shed 6 bases, with 11 bases lying between them. This CDR3 is built from 13 residues. Looked up from germline, CDR1 is ENHRY and CDR2 is SYGVKD. DNA for the CDR3: TGTGCCATCAGCGTACAGGGCCCCGGGGAGCTGTTTTTT. This encodes CAISVQGPGELFF.

Remarks on this clonotype: One junction end does not reproduce the germline sequence, and a read error may be involved. The chain has TRBV28 and TRBJ2-5, with 11 positions matching TRBD1. The J call may be faulty, since TRBJ2-7 better matches the DNA end. The CDR3 has 14 residues. The germline V gene has CDR1 MDHEN and CDR2 SYDVKM. The CDR3 here is CACRGTGGSYEQYF. The CDR3 coding sequence is TGTGCCTGCAGGGGGACAGGGGGATCCTACGAGCAGTACTTC.

This clonotype was seen a few times. The chain joins TRBV5-1 to TRBJ2-1, with TRBD1 matching 7 bases. The V gene end was trimmed by 3 bases and the J gene end by 9 bases; junction bases not matched to a gene: 9. Per the germline V gene, CDR1 is SGHRS and CDR2 is YFSETQ. CDR3 size: 14 residues. DNA for the CDR3: TGCGCCAGCAGCTGGGCCAGGGGGAACGGTGAGCAGTTCTTC. Protein sequence: CASSWARGNGEQFF.

Of note for this clonotype: At one boundary the junction diverges from the germline segment, which might be a read error. This rearrangement joins TRBV18 to TRBJ1-2; D ambiguous. This CDR3 comprises 14 residues. The germline V gene has CDR1 KGHSH and CDR2 LQKENI. CDR3 loop: CASSPAERTYGHTF. In DNA form, the CDR3 reads TGTGCCAGCTCACCGGCGGAGCGCACCTATGGCCACACCTTC.

The genes are TRBV20-1 and TRBJ2-7; either TRBD1 or TRBD2 may fit D (5 bases each). Gene TRBJ2-5 matches the end of the DNA better, so the J call may be wrong. This CDR3 has 13 residues. Germline V gene data show CDR1 as DFQATT and CDR2 as SNEGSKA (reference sequence). CDR3 sequence reads: CSASGVGEETQYF. Written as DNA, the CDR3 is TGCAGTGCTAGTGGAGTGGGGGAAGAGACCCAGTACTTC.

The chain joins TRBV7-2 to TRBJ1-3; maybe TRBD1 (5 bases). The CDR3 consists of 13 residues. V was clipped by 5 bases and J by 4 bases, with 9 bases between them. Germline V lookup: CDR1 SGHTA, CDR2 FQGNSA. CDR3 sequence: CASSVNRGNTIYF. In DNA form, the CDR3 reads TGTGCCAGCAGCGTTAACAGGGGAAACACCATATATTTT.

The chain recombines TRBV6-6 with TRBJ2-1; weak D call: TRBD1 (6 bases). Germline CDR1 is MNHNY and CDR2 is SVGAGI (reference sequence). The V gene lost 9 bases and the J gene lost 0 bases, with 15 bases spanning the gap. This CDR3 contains 15 residues. The DNA for the CDR3 is TGTGCCAGTGGAATACAGGGTAGCTCCTACAATGAGCAGTTCTTC. Translating gives CASGIQGSSYNEQFF.

This rearrangement joins TRBV20-1 to TRBJ2-1; no reliable D call. Germline-derived CDR1 and CDR2 are DFQATT and SNEGSKA (reference sequence). Deletions cut 1 base from V and 0 bases from J, with 25 bases between. The CDR3 length is 20 residues. The CDR3 sequence: CSARVDRQRTGESSYNEQFF. The DNA of the CDR3 is TGCAGTGCTAGAGTCGACCGCCAGAGAACCGGCGAGAGCTCCTACAATGAGCAGTTCTTC.

In its sample, this clonotype was seen many times. The chain is built from TRBV12-3 or TRBV12-4 and TRBJ2-7, with D possibly being TRBD1 (5 bases). The CDR3 extends over 17 amino acids. Trimming removed 6 bases from V and 0 bases from J, with 21 bases in between. CDR3 protein: CASSHTRPQASSYEQYF. The CDR3 coding sequence is TGTGCCAGCAGCCATACCCGGCCACAGGCAAGCTCCTACGAGCAGTACTTC.

This clonotype was counted at least ten times. The gene calls are TRBV11-1 and TRBJ2-6; D is possibly TRBD1 (6 bases). The germline CDR1 and CDR2 sequences are SGHAT and FQDESV (reference sequence). The CDR3 is made up of 16 amino acids. V lost 5 bases to trimming and J lost 0 bases, with 11 bases between them. The CDR3 DNA reads TGTGCCAGCAGCCTTACAGGGAGCTCTGGGGCCAACGTCCTGACTTTC. Amino acid sequence: CASSLTGSSGANVLTF. Supplemented by reference TRBV11-1 and TRBJ2-6, the full variable domain reads EAEVAQSPRYKITEKSQAVAFWCDPISGHATLYWYRQILGQGPELLVQFQDESVVDDSQLPKDRFSAERLKGVDSTLKIQPAELGDSAMYLCASSLTGSSGANVLTFGAGSRLTVL.

The rearrangement joins TRBV12-3 or TRBV12-4 to TRBJ1-6, with 7 bases aligning to TRBD1. V was pared by 3 bases and J by 6 bases, with 2 bases of the junction left unmatched. The CDR3 contains 14 residues. The CDR3 sequence is CASSFGDSNSPLHF. CDR3 DNA sequence: TGTGCCAGCAGTTTTGGGGACAGTAATTCACCCCTCCACTTT.

This clonotype was recorded at least ten times. The chain employs TRBV3-1 and TRBJ2-4, with a weak D call TRBD2 (5 bases). In germline, CDR1 is LGHDT, CDR2 YNNKEL (reference sequence). There are 15 residues in the CDR3. V was shortened by 0 bases and J by 7 bases, with 13 bases between the two germline ends. CDR3: CASSQDTGEWNIQYF. For the CDR3, the DNA is TGTGCCAGCAGCCAAGATACCGGGGAATGGAACATTCAGTACTTC. Looking up the rest from reference TRBV3-1 and TRBJ2-4 gives the full variable domain: DTAVSQTPKYLVTQMGNDKSIKCEQNLGHDTMYWYKQDSKKFLKIMFSYNNKELIINETVPNRFSPKSPDKAHLNLHINSLELGDSAVYFCASSQDTGEWNIQYFGAGTRLSVL.

The chain joins TRBV6-2 or TRBV6-3 to TRBJ2-4; D is perhaps TRBD1 (5 bases). The J call may be mistaken, given a closer DNA end match to TRBJ2-7. There are 13 residues in the CDR3. Germline V CDR1 and CDR2: MNHEY, SVGEGT. CDR3 region: CASREVRANEQYF. As DNA, the CDR3 is TGTGCCAGCAGAGAGGTCAGGGCCAACGAGCAGTACTTC.

This clonotype was detected ten times or more. This sequence joins TRBV6-2 or TRBV6-3 and TRBJ2-7; D might be TRBD1 (6 bases). The CDR3 covers 13 residues. V shed 7 bases and J shed 5 bases, with 15 bases lying between them. CDR1 is MNHEY and CDR2 is SVGEGT in the germline V gene. The CDR3 coding sequence is TGTGCCAGCACTTGGGGACAATTCAACGAGCAGTACTTC. Encoded protein: CASTWGQFNEQYF.